These 20 T cell receptor beta chains originate from one sample sequenced in a study of graft-versus-host responses after intestinal transplantation. Antigens of these TCRs are unknown. Only in-frame clones appear in the TCRdb table, and some are missing; sequencing was by immunoSEQ multiplex PCR. The data show approximately 86,000 clones, 85% to 95% seen once. The specimen was unstimulated CD8+ T cells sorted from spleen or lymph node cells, collected before transplant. These receptors came from a human donor who was the organ donor for an intestinal transplant.

The chain employs TRBV15 and TRBJ1-2; unclear D gene. Germline CDR1 and CDR2: LNHNV and YYDKDF (reference sequence). The CDR3 consists of 14 residues. V was shortened by 3 bases and J by 2 bases, with 10 bases between the two germline ends. The CDR3 DNA sequence: TGTGCCACCAGCAGCGATCCGGGGAACTATGGCTACACCTTC. This encodes CATSSDPGNYGYTF.

This chain uses TRBV25-1 with TRBJ1-3, with D maybe TRBD1 (5 bases). From germline, CDR1 is MGHDK and CDR2 SYGVNS. This CDR3 region has 13 residues. V was trimmed by 3 bases and J by 3 bases, leaving 6 bases between them. CDR3 sequence reads: CASSDRDGNTIYF. The CDR3 DNA is TGTGCCAGCAGTGACAGGGATGGAAACACCATATATTTT.

The J gene is TRBJ2-3, the V gene TRBV27; weak D call: TRBD1 (5 bases). The CDR3 runs 15 residues. V lost 5 bases and J 0 bases, leaving 12 bases between the germline ends. Germline V gives CDR1 MNHEY, CDR2 SMNVEV (reference sequence). The CDR3 reads CASSPYGASTDTQYF. DNA for the CDR3: TGTGCCAGCAGTCCCTATGGGGCGAGCACAGATACGCAGTATTTT.

This clone was seen more than once but under ten times. The chain carries TRBV13 and TRBJ1-1; no reliable D call. CDR3 length: 10 amino acids. Trimming took off 10 bases at V and 4 bases at J, with 7 bases between the two ends. Germline CDR1 is PRHDT and CDR2 is FYEKMQ (reference sequence). The DNA for the CDR3 is TGTGCCACCGGTGGCACTGAAGCTTTCTTT. Translating gives CATGGTEAFF.

The CDR3: CASRFNPGTANSPLHF. CDR3 sequence (DNA): TGTGCCAGCAGATTCAACCCCGGGACAGCTAATTCACCCCTCCACTTT. The chain uses TRBV28 and TRBJ1-6; 7 bases map to TRBD1. The ends lost 6 bases at V and 6 bases at J; junction bases unmatched: 11. The CDR3 is 16 amino acids. The germline gives CDR1 MDHEN, CDR2 SYDVKM.

The chain couples TRBV4-1 to TRBJ2-7; no definite D call. Germline lookup yields CDR1 MGHRA and CDR2 YSYEKL. V was clipped by 1 base and J by 2 bases, with 15 bases between them. The CDR3 covers 16 residues. CDR3 in DNA: TGCGCCAGCAGCCAAGTAGGCAGGTTCGACCCCTACGAGCAGTACTTC. Translation: CASSQVGRFDPYEQYF.

The chain carries TRBV7-8 and TRBJ2-7; 13 bases fit TRBD2. Trimming cost V 3 bases and J 1 base; bases outside gene matches: 3. The CDR3 covers 16 residues. Per germline, CDR1 SGHVS and CDR2 FQNEAQ. CDR3: CASSLGLAGTSYEQYF. CDR3 DNA sequence: TGTGCCAGCAGCTTGGGACTAGCGGGGACTTCCTACGAGCAGTACTTC.

This chain links TRBV6-5 with TRBJ1-3, with D perhaps TRBD1 (5 bases). V was cut by 5 bases and J by 3 bases, with 11 bases left in between. Germline assignment: CDR1 MNHEY and CDR2 SVGAGI. The CDR3 is 14 residues long. DNA of the CDR3: TGTGCCAGCAGTACGACAGTTTTTGGAAACACCATATATTTT. Its protein is CASSTTVFGNTIYF.

The rearrangement joins TRBV27 to TRBJ1-5, with a tentative D call TRBD1 (5 bases). The V gene lost 3 bases and the J gene lost 4 bases, with 10 bases spanning the gap. The germline gives CDR1 MNHEY, CDR2 SMNVEV (reference sequence). The CDR3 runs 14 residues. The CDR3 DNA is TGTGCCAGCAGTTTTTGGGGCCGAAATCAGCCCCAGCATTTT. This sequence encodes CASSFWGRNQPQHF.

The CDR3 bases are TGTGCCAGCAGCTTAGGCGCGGGACTAGCGGGGGTTGATGAGCAGTTCTTC. It encodes CASSLGAGLAGVDEQFF. V and J are TRBV7-9 and TRBJ2-1, with 14 bases identical to TRBD2. The CDR3 runs to 17 residues. Germline trimming cut 1 base from V and 8 bases from J; bases unmatched to any gene: 7. The germline CDR1 and CDR2 sequences are SEHNR and FQNEAQ (reference sequence).

The chain joins TRBV5-6 to TRBJ2-5; D might be TRBD1 (6 bases). The DNA matches TRBJ2-7 better at its end, which makes the J call doubtful. This CDR3 spans 14 amino acids. CDR1 SGHDT and CDR2 YYEEEE come from the germline V gene. CDR3 amino acids: CASSLGTGTYEQYF. The CDR3 region has the DNA TGTGCCAGCAGCTTGGGAACAGGGACCTACGAGCAGTACTTC.

V is TRBV2 and J is TRBJ2-1; 8 bases align to TRBD2. Germline assignment: CDR1 SNHLY and CDR2 FYNNEI. CDR3 length equals 14 residues. After removal of 6 bases from V and 0 bases from J, the junction contained 1 base not matched to a gene. The CDR3 coding sequence is TGTGCCAGCAGCGGGGGGGGCTCCTACAATGAGCAGTTCTTC. Translation: CASSGGGSYNEQFF.

This chain joins TRBV28 and TRBJ1-2; 10 bases line up with TRBD1. This CDR3 contains 18 residues. V trimming: 3 bases; J trimming: 1 base; junction bases outside the gene matches: 11. Germline V gene sequence: CDR1 MDHEN, CDR2 SYDVKM. DNA of the CDR3: TGTGCCAGCAGTTTCCCTAGCAGACAGGGGGCGGATAACTATGGCTACACCTTC. The encoded protein is CASSFPSRQGADNYGYTF.

The genes are TRBV4-2 and TRBJ2-1; 13 bases are shared with TRBD2. The CDR3 is 21 residues long. The germline V gene has CDR1 LGHNA and CDR2 YNFKEQ. With 0 bases clipped from V and 3 bases from J, the junction kept 14 bases outside the gene matches. CDR3 loop: CASSQDPQLAGGRGYYNEQFF. The CDR3, as DNA: TGTGCCAGCAGCCAAGATCCCCAACTAGCGGGGGGGCGGGGATACTACAATGAGCAGTTCTTC.

The chain links TRBV4-3 to TRBJ1-2; unclear D gene. Trimming removed 5 bases from V and 2 bases from J, with 9 bases in between. Per germline, CDR1 LGHNA and CDR2 YSLEER. The length of the CDR3 is 13 residues. The CDR3 nucleotides read TGCGCCAGCAGCACGTTCGGGAACTATGGCTACACCTTC. The encoded protein is CASSTFGNYGYTF.

The CDR3 DNA is TGTGCCAGCCCGACCCCAAGGCGGGGCGGAGGTGGCTACACCTTC. Amino acid sequence: CASPTPRRGGGGYTF. The chain is built from TRBV2 and TRBJ1-2, with TRBD1 as a possible D gene (5 bases). Germline-derived CDR1 and CDR2 are SNHLY and FYNNEI. Trimming stripped 8 bases from V and 7 bases from J, with 23 bases between. This CDR3 contains 15 residues.

The rearrangement joins TRBV27 to TRBJ1-5; D gene unclear. The CDR3 covers 14 residues. V was shortened by 6 bases and J by 3 bases, with 12 bases between the two germline ends. The germline V gene has CDR1 MNHEY and CDR2 SMNVEV (reference sequence). The CDR3 loop is CASRVGVANQPQHF. The CDR3 nucleotides are TGTGCCAGCAGAGTCGGGGTCGCCAATCAGCCCCAGCATTTT.

As for this clone: One end of the junction fails to match germline, which may point to a read error. The rearrangement uses TRBV7-2 and TRBJ1-2; D is uncertain. The germline V gene has CDR1 SGHTA and CDR2 FQGNSA. This CDR3 is built from 12 residues. The CDR3 protein is CASSLPSQLLAF. The DNA of the CDR3 is TGTGCCAGCAGCTTACCGTCGCAGCTCTTAGCTTTC.

This sequence joins TRBV19 and TRBJ2-3; TRBD2 aligns across 8 bases. The CDR3 runs 15 residues. Per the germline V gene, CDR1 is LNHDA and CDR2 is SQIVND (reference sequence). The V and J ends lost 1 base and 2 bases, in that order; junction bases with no gene match: 2. In DNA form, the CDR3 reads TGTGCCAGTAGTATAGGCGGGGGGCACACAGATACGCAGTATTTT. Its protein product is CASSIGGGHTDTQYF.

The table lists this clone with a count of one. The rearrangement links TRBV7-9 to TRBJ2-7; maybe TRBD1 (6 bases). Germline CDR1 is SEHNR and CDR2 is FQNEAQ (reference sequence). Trimming stripped 5 bases from V and 3 bases from J, with 11 bases between. The CDR3 has 13 amino acids. CDR3 amino acids: CASSPRTVYEQYF. In DNA form, the CDR3 reads TGTGCCAGCAGCCCCCGGACAGTCTACGAGCAGTACTTC.